The 18 T cell receptor beta chains listed next were all sequenced from one sample in a study of beta chain features in type 1 diabetes. As every portion of the isolated RNA was reverse transcribed, the sequencing read expressed TCRB transcripts. Only in-frame clones appear in the TCRdb table, and some are missing; sequencing was by immunoSEQ multiplex PCR. The table has 200,000 to 300,000 clones, roughly 22% seen once. Overall study results and limits: Shorter TCRB CDR3s, moderately but significantly so, marked every one of the four CD4+ subsets in Type 1 diabetes patients.

These TCRs' antigens remain unknown. The sequenced sample consisted of naive CD4+ T cells from blood. These receptors came from a woman aged 35 to 49 with type 1 diabetes.

The V call is TRBV5-1, the J call TRBJ1-2; a weak D match, TRBD1 (6 bases). The CDR3 extends over 14 amino acids. The germline V gene encodes CDR1 SGHRS and CDR2 YFSETQ. V dropped 4 bases and J dropped 3 bases, with 13 bases sitting between them. In DNA form, the CDR3 reads TGCGCCAGCAGCAAGGACAGCTCGGACTATGGCTACACCTTC. This encodes CASSKDSSDYGYTF.

This CDR3 is CASSLVGGASTDTQYF. In DNA form, the CDR3 reads TGTGCCAGCAGCTTAGTGGGGGGGGCTAGCACAGATACGCAGTATTTT. The chain couples TRBV7-2 to TRBJ2-3, with a weak D call TRBD2 (7 bases). Germline V gene data show CDR1 as SGHTA and CDR2 as FQGNSA. V lost 1 base, J lost 0 bases, and 11 bases lay in between. The CDR3 covers 16 residues.

The CDR3 is CASSTATNTEAFF. The CDR3 DNA is TGTGCCAGTTCGACAGCCACAAACACTGAAGCTTTCTTT. The chain is built from TRBV7-9 and TRBJ1-1; TRBD1 might be the D (5 bases). V was shortened by 9 bases and J by 2 bases, with 13 bases between the two germline ends. In germline, CDR1 is SEHNR, CDR2 FQNEAQ (reference sequence). This CDR3 is 13 amino acids long.

The rearrangement links TRBV4-3 to TRBJ2-2; the D gene is possibly TRBD1 (6 bases). The CDR3 is made up of 18 amino acids. Germline CDR1 is LGHNA and CDR2 is YSLEER. The V end lost 0 bases, the J end lost 0 bases, and 14 bases lay between the germline ends. The CDR3 nucleotides are TGCGCCAGCAGCCAAGATTTCCCCCGGACAGCGAACACCGGGGAGCTGTTTTTT. It codes for CASSQDFPRTANTGELFF.

The J gene is TRBJ2-3, the V gene TRBV9, with a weak D call TRBD1 (6 bases). Germline V lookup: CDR1 SGDLS, CDR2 YYNGEE. V lost 3 bases and J 0 bases, leaving 20 bases between the germline ends. The length of the CDR3 is 18 residues. The CDR3 nucleotides are TGTGCCAGCAGCGAGAGCCTTTTGGACAGCCCTAGCACAGATACGCAGTATTTT. As protein: CASSESLLDSPSTDTQYF.

The CDR3 DNA reads as TGTGCCAGCAGCTTATTCGCTAGCGGGGGCTCCACAGATACGCAGTATTTT. It is translated as CASSLFASGGSTDTQYF. The J gene is TRBJ2-3, the V gene TRBV7-6, with TRBD2 matching 10 bases. CDR3 length: 17 residues. Trimming cost V 2 bases and J 2 bases; bases outside gene matches: 7. Germline CDR1 reads SGHVS; CDR2 reads FNYEAQ.

This chain connects TRBV5-1 to TRBJ1-6, with D unclear. With 0 bases removed from V and 10 bases from J, the gap between germline ends came to 14 bases. Germline V gives CDR1 SGHRS, CDR2 YFSETQ. The CDR3 loop spans 15 amino acids. This CDR3 is CASSLDVSSGSPLHF. CDR3 bases: TGCGCCAGCAGCTTGGACGTGTCCTCGGGGTCACCCCTCCACTTT.

This clone was found a few times. The J gene is TRBJ1-5, the V gene TRBV6-1; D is uncertain. The V gene's germline CDR1 is MNHNS and CDR2 SASEGT. V dropped 6 bases and J dropped 7 bases, with 7 bases sitting between them. This CDR3 contains 11 residues. CDR3 loop: CASSEKQPQHF. CDR3 DNA: TGTGCCAGCAGCGAGAAACAGCCCCAGCATTTT.

The chain joins TRBV15 to TRBJ2-1, with 8 bases fitting TRBD2. V dropped 5 bases and J dropped 1; count of bases not matched to a gene: 4. Germline CDR1 and CDR2: LNHNV and YYDKDF (reference sequence). The CDR3 extends over 15 amino acids. The CDR3 DNA reads as TGTGCCACCAGCCCCCGGGAGGGATCCTACAATGAGCAGTTCTTC. Protein: CATSPREGSYNEQFF.

This clone was seen a few times. This sequence joins TRBV29-1 and TRBJ2-5; 9 bases fit TRBD2. The CDR3 consists of 13 residues. The junction had 8 bases not matched to a gene; V was cut back by 5 bases and J by 7 bases. Germline V gives CDR1 SQVTM, CDR2 ANQGSEA. CDR3 nucleotides: TGCAGCGTTAGGCGGGAGGGGCCGTGGACCCAGTACTTC. Residues: CSVRREGPWTQYF.

This clone turned up a few times. V and J are TRBV5-1 and TRBJ2-5; 8 nucleotides line up with TRBD1. Germline CDR1 SGHRS, CDR2 YFSETQ. Trimming cost V 4 bases and J 5 bases; bases outside gene matches: 4. This CDR3 comprises 13 residues. CDR3 sequence: CASSEDRVETQYF. The CDR3 nucleotides read TGCGCCAGCAGCGAGGACAGGGTGGAGACCCAGTACTTC.

V usage is TRBV4-1 and J usage is TRBJ2-6; TRBD2 agrees at 14 bases. Germline V gene data show CDR1 as MGHRA and CDR2 as YSYEKL. The CDR3 loop spans 19 amino acids. Losses at the gene ends were 4 bases for V and 1 base for J; bases not matched to a gene: 6. The CDR3 bases are TGCGCCAGCAGCCGAGGGACTAGCGGGAGTCGGTCTGGGGCCAACGTCCTGACTTTC. This codes for CASSRGTSGSRSGANVLTF.

This clone has just a few counts. DNA for the CDR3: TGTGCCAGCAGTTTCCTGACGGGTTCCTATGGCTACACCTTC. Translating it yields CASSFLTGSYGYTF. V usage is TRBV7-9 and J usage is TRBJ1-2; the D is unclear. CDR1 and CDR2 (germline): SEHNR, FQNEAQ (reference sequence). V lost 6 bases and J lost 4, with 15 bases in between. The CDR3 is 14 amino acids. Variable domain in full (rest from reference TRBV7-9 and TRBJ1-2): DTGVSQNPRHKITKRGQNVTFRCDPISEHNRLYWYRQTLGQGPEFLTYFQNEAQLEKSRLLSDRFSAERPKGSFSTLEIQRTEQGDSAMYLCASSFLTGSYGYTFGSGTRLTVV.

The chain joins TRBV27 to TRBJ2-3, with D hard to call. The germline CDR1 and CDR2 sequences are MNHEY and SMNVEV (reference sequence). V gave up 6 bases and J gave up 0 bases, with 10 bases separating them. This CDR3 comprises 14 residues. As DNA, the CDR3 is TGTGCCAGCAGCCCCCGAGCTAGCACAGATACGCAGTATTTT. Protein sequence: CASSPRASTDTQYF.

The genes are TRBV6-5 and TRBJ2-1, with D perhaps TRBD2 (6 bases). The V and J ends lost 8 bases and 6 bases respectively, with 17 bases between them. In germline, CDR1 is MNHEY, CDR2 SVGAGI. CDR3 length: 14 residues. The CDR3 loop is CASRGTLLPNEQFF. In DNA form, the CDR3 reads TGTGCCAGCCGGGGGACCCTCTTGCCCAATGAGCAGTTCTTC.

This sequence joins TRBV15 and TRBJ2-1; the D gene is possibly TRBD1 (6 bases). From germline, CDR1 is LNHNV and CDR2 YYDKDF (reference sequence). Trimming cost V 3 bases and J 4 bases, with 16 bases left between them. This CDR3 is 16 amino acids long. DNA of the CDR3: TGTGCCACCAGCAGGTCCAAGGACAGTTTATACAATGAGCAGTTCTTC. Its protein product is CATSRSKDSLYNEQFF.

V and J are TRBV5-1 and TRBJ1-1; 8 bases are a match to TRBD1. CDR1 is SGHRS and CDR2 is YFSETQ in the germline V gene. J gave up 0 bases and V 4 bases, and 8 bases lay outside the gene matches. The length of the CDR3 is 16 residues. The CDR3: CASSPGQAIMNTEAFF. CDR3 DNA sequence: TGCGCCAGCAGCCCGGGACAGGCGATAATGAACACTGAAGCTTTCTTT.

This clone was counted only a few times. The chain uses TRBV7-9 and TRBJ2-5; D gene uncertain. Trimming removed 1 base from V and 5 bases from J, with 8 bases in between. Germline V gene sequence: CDR1 SEHNR, CDR2 FQNEAQ (reference sequence). CDR3 length: 13 residues. The CDR3 sequence is CASSLEEFETQYF. CDR3 nucleotides: TGTGCCAGCAGCTTAGAGGAGTTTGAGACCCAGTACTTC.